The T cell receptor beta chain under discussion was sequenced for a study of regulatory T cells in long-lasting Graves disease. The CDR3 spans 15 residues. V was trimmed by 0 bases and J by 1 base, leaving 10 bases between them. Looked up from germline, CDR1 is LGHDT and CDR2 is YNNKEL (reference sequence). Time point denoted: persistent/refractory GD, antithyroid drugs over 5 years with positive TRAb. From PBMCs, RNA was extracted and then used to make the TCR library. This clonotype was seen a handful of times. Its antigen is not identified. Arm-PCR with iRepertoire HTBI primers amplified the CDR3 regions for these TCR beta libraries. Each CDR3 protein is one row after TCRdb ran MiXCR on the multiplex PCR reads. The sample has about half a million distinct CDR3 sequences; 20% to 25% are singletons. Study-level points and caveats: There were preferences for TRBV28, TRBJ1-2 and TRBJ2-5 in persistent disease.

The material sequenced was peripheral blood mononuclear cells (PBMCs), taken when the disease was refractory, from a patient treated with antithyroid drugs. The chain joins TRBV3-1 to TRBJ2-7, with D unclear. The source of this sequence is a female donor with Graves disease. CDR3 in DNA: TGTGCCAGCAGCCAAGATATGACGGTATCCTACGAGCAGTACTTC. The encoded protein is CASSQDMTVSYEQYF.